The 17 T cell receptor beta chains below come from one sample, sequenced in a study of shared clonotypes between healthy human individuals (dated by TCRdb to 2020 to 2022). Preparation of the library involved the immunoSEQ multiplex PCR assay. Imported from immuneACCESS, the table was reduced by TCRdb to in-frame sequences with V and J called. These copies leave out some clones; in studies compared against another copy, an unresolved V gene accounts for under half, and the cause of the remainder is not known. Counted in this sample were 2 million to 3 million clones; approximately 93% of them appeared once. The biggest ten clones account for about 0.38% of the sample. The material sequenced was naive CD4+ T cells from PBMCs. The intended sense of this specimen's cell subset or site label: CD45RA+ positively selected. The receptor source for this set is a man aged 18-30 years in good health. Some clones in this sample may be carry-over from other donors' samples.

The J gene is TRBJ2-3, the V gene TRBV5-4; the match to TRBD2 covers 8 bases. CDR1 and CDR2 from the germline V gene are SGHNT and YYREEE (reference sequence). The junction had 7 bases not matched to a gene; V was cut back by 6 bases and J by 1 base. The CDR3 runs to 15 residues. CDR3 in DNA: TGTGCCAGCACCCTGACTAGCGAACGCACAGATACGCAGTATTTT. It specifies CASTLTSERTDTQYF.

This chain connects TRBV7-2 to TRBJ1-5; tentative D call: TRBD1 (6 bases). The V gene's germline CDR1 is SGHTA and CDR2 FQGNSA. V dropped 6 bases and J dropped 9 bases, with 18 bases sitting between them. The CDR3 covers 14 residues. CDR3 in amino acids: CASSPDGGQPPQHF. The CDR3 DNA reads TGTGCCAGCAGTCCAGATGGGGGGCAACCGCCCCAGCATTTT.

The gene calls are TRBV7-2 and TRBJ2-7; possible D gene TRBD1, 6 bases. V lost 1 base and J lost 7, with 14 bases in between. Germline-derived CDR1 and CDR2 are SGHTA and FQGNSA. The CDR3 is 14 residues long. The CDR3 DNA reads TGTGCCAGCAGCTTAGAGACAGGTGATCATGAGCAGTACTTC. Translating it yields CASSLETGDHEQYF.

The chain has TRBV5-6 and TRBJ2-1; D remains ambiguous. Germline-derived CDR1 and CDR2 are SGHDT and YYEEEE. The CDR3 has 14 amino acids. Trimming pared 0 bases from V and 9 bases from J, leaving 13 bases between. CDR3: CASSLGPLGSEQFF. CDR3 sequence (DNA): TGTGCCAGCAGCTTGGGTCCTTTAGGAAGTGAGCAGTTCTTC.

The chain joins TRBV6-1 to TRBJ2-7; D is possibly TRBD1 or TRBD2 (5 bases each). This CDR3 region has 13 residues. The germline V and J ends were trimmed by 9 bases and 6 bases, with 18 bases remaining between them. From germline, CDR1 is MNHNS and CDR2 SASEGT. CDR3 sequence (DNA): TGTGCCAGTTCCAGGGACCGCCGCGGCGAGCAGTACTTC. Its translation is CASSRDRRGEQYF.

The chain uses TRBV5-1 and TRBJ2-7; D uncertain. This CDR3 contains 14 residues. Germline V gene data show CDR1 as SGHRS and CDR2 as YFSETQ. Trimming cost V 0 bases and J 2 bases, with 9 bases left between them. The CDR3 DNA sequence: TGCGCCAGCAGCTTGGAACGGACCCCCTACGAGCAGTACTTC. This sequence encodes CASSLERTPYEQYF.

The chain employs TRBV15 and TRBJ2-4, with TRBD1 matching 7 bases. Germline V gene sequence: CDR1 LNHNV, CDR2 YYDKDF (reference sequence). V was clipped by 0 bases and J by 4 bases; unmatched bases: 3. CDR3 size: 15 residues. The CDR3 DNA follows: TGTGCCACCAGCAGAGATTTGACAGGGAAAAACATTCAGTACTTC. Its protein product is CATSRDLTGKNIQYF.

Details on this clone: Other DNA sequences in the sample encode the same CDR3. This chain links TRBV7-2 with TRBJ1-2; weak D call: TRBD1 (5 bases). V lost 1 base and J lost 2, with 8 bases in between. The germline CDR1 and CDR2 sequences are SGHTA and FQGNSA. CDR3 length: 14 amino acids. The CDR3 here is CASSLEAGNYGYTF. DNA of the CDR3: TGTGCCAGCAGCTTAGAAGCAGGGAACTATGGCTACACCTTC.

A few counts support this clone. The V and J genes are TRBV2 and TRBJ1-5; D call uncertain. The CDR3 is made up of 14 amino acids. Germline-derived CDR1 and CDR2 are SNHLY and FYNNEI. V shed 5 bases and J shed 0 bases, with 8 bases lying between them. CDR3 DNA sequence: TGTGCCAGCAGTATCGGGTATAGCAATCAGCCCCAGCATTTT. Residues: CASSIGYSNQPQHF.

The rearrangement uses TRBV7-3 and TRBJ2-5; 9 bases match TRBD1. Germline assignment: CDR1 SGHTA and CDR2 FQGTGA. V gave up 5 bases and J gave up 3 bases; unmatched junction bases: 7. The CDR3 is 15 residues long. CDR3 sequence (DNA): TGTGCCAGCAGCATAGGGGGGACAGGGAAAGAGACCCAGTACTTC. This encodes CASSIGGTGKETQYF. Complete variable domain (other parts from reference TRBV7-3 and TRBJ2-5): GAGVSQTPSNKVTEKGKYVELRCDPISGHTALYWYRQSLGQGPEFLIYFQGTGAADDSGLPNDRFFAVRPEGSVSTLKIQRTERGDSAVYLCASSIGGTGKETQYFGPGTRLLVL.

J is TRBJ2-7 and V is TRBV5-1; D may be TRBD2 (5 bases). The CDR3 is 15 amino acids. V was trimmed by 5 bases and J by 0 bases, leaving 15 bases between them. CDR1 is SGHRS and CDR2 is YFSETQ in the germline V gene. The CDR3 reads CASSHDGLRSYEQYF. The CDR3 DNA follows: TGCGCCAGCAGTCACGATGGACTCCGCTCCTACGAGCAGTACTTC.

CDR3 amino acids: CASQRLDLGSEQFF. CDR3 DNA: TGTGCCAGCCAACGTCTCGACCTAGGGAGTGAGCAGTTCTTC. The chain combines TRBV2 with TRBJ2-1; a weak D match, TRBD2 (5 bases). V was cut by 8 bases and J by 9 bases, with 20 bases left in between. Germline loops: CDR1 SNHLY, CDR2 FYNNEI. CDR3 length: 14 amino acids.

CDR3 nucleotide sequence: TGTGCCAGCAGTTTACAAGGGACTAGCGGCGAGCAGTACTTC. Its translation is CASSLQGTSGEQYF. The chain is built from TRBV27 and TRBJ2-7; 11 positions agree with TRBD2. Germline CDR1 reads MNHEY; CDR2 reads SMNVEV (reference sequence). CDR3 size: 14 residues. V was pared by 2 bases and J by 6 bases, with 3 bases of the junction left unmatched.

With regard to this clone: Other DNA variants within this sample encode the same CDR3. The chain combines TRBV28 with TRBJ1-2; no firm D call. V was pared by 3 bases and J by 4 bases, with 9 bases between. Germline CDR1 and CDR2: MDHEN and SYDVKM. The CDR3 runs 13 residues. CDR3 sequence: CASSLRQLYGYTF. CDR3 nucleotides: TGTGCCAGCAGTTTGCGACAACTCTATGGCTACACCTTC.

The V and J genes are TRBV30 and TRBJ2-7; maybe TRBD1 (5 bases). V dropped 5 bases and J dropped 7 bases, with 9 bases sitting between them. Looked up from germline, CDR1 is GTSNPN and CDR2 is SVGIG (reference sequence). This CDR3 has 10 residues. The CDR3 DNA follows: TGTGCCTGGTCTCGGACAGAGCAGTACTTC. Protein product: CAWSRTEQYF.

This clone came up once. DNA of the CDR3: TGTGCCAGCAGTATCCAGGGACTCGACTTCTACGAGCAGTACTTC. Translating gives CASSIQGLDFYEQYF. This chain uses TRBV6-1 with TRBJ2-7, with a possible D match to TRBD2 (6 bases). This CDR3 region has 15 residues. Trimming left V 5 bases short and J 3 bases short, with 17 bases between. The V gene's germline CDR1 is MNHNS and CDR2 SASEGT.

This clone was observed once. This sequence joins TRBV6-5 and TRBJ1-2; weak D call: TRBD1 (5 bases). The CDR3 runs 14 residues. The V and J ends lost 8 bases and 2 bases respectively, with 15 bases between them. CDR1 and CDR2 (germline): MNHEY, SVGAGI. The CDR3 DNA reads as TGTGCCAGCCGTGCCGGGGGGGACAACTATGGCTACACCTTC. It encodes CASRAGGDNYGYTF.